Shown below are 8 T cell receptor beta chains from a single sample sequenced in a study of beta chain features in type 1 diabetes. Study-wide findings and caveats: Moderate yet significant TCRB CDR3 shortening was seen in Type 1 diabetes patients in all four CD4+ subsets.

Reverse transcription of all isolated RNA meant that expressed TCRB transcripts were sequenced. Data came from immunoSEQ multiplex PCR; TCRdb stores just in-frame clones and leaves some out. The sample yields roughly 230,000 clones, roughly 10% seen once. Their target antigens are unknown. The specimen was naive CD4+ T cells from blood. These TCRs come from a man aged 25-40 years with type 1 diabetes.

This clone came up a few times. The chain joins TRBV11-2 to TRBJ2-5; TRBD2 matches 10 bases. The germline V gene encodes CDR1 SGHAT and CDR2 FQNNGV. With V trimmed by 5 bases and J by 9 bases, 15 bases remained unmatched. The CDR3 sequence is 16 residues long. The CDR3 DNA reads TGTGCCAGCAGCACTCCGTCTAGCGGGGGCGTGTGGGCCCAGTACTTC. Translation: CASSTPSSGGVWAQYF.

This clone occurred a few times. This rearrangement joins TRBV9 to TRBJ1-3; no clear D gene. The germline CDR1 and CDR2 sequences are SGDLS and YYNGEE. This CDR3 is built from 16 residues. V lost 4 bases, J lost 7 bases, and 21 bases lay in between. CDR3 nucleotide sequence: TGTGCCAGCAGCCCGGAGGCGAGGGCAGTGAGTAACACCATATATTTT. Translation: CASSPEARAVSNTIYF.

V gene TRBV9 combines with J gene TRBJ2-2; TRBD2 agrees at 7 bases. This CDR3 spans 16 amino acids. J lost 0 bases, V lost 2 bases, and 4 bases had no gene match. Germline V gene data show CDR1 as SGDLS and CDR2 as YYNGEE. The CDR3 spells CASSVSAGANTGELFF. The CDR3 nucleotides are TGTGCCAGCAGCGTGTCGGCGGGGGCGAACACCGGGGAGCTGTTTTTT.

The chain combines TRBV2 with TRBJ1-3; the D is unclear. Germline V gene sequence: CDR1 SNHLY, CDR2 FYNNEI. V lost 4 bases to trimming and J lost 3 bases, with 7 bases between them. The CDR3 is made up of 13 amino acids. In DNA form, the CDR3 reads TGTGCCAGCAGTGGTCAGCGTGGAAACACCATATATTTT. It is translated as CASSGQRGNTIYF.

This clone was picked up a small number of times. CDR3 in DNA: TGTGCCACCAGCAGAGGAGGGAGGACAGGGGAGGCAGATACGCAGTATTTT. It translates to CATSRGGRTGEADTQYF. The V and J genes are TRBV15 and TRBJ2-3; TRBD1 matches at 9 bases. The V segment lost 1 base and the J segment 4 bases; nucleotides outside the gene matches: 9. Germline V gene sequence: CDR1 LNHNV, CDR2 YYDKDF (reference sequence). The CDR3 has 17 amino acids.

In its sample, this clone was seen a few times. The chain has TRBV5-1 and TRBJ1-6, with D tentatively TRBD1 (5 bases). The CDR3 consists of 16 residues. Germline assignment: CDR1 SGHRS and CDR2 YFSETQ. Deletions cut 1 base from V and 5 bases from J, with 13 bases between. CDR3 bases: TGCGCCAGCAGCTTGCAGGGAGGTCCCAATAATTCACCCCTCCACTTT. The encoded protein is CASSLQGGPNNSPLHF.

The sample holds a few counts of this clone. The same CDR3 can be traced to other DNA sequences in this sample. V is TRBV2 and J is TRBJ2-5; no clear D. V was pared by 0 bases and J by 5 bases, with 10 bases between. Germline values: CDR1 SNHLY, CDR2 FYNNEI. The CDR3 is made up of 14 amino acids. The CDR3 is CASSEARGRETQYF. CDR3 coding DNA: TGTGCCAGCAGTGAAGCCAGAGGTCGGGAGACCCAGTACTTC.

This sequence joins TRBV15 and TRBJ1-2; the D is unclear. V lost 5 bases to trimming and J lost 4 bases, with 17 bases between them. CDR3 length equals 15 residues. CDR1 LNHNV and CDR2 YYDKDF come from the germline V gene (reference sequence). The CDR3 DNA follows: TGTGCCACCAGCGTCCGAAGGAGTGAACTCTATGGCTACACCTTC. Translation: CATSVRRSELYGYTF.